The clone carrying this TCR beta chain was counted ten times or more. RNA transcripts provided the template for amplifying TCR beta CDR3 regions. Investigators did first-round RT-PCR with HTBI primers, then second-round multiplex PCR. One entry per CDR3 protein results from TCRdb running MiXCR on the multiplex PCR reads. This sample carries around 470,000 distinct CDR3 sequences, approximately 15% of them seen once, and the ten largest clones take more than 8.5%. These data originate in a study of Graves' ophthalmopathy and Graves' hyperthyroidism. The V end was cut by 3 bases, the J end by 0 bases, with 3 bases between. CDR3 length: 12 amino acids.

The receptor's source is a woman aged 30 to 39 with Graves' ophthalmopathy. The sequenced material came from blood. This sequence joins TRBV12-3 or TRBV12-4 and TRBJ2-7; D is unresolved. In DNA, the CDR3 is TGTGCCAGCAGTTTCCACTCCTACGAGCAGTACTTC. Translation gives CASSFHSYEQYF.